This TCR beta chain is drawn from a study of shared clonotypes between healthy human individuals. About this clone: The sample contains more than one DNA sequence encoding this CDR3.

Data came from immunoSEQ multiplex PCR; TCRdb stores just in-frame clones and leaves some out. The table shows about 680,000 clones, with about 80% occurring only once. The V and J ends lost 2 bases and 4 bases respectively, with 8 bases between them. Per the germline V gene, CDR1 is SEHNR and CDR2 is FQNEAQ (reference sequence). This CDR3 is 13 amino acids long. This chain joins TRBV7-9 and TRBJ1-2; no firm D call. Sequences were obtained from memory CD4+ T cells sorted from blood. Subset specified: CD45RA-negative fraction. The source is a woman aged 25 to 45 in good health. The CDR3 protein is CASSLSGRYGYTF. The CDR3 DNA reads TGTGCCAGCAGCTTAAGTGGACGCTATGGCTACACCTTC.